Below, 4 T cell receptor beta chains from the same sample are listed, as sequenced in a study of cytomegalovirus exposure and HLA in healthy donors. The PCR ran on 60 Vbeta and 13 Jbeta primers. The repertoire was sequenced with immunoSEQ multiplex PCR; TCRdb's copy has only in-frame clones and lacks some. The sample has fewer than 200,000 clones; 71% are singletons. The sample was PBMCs. These receptors came from a girl aged 10 to 17 in good health and CMV-seronegative.

The rearrangement uses TRBV27 and TRBJ1-5; tentative D call: TRBD1 (5 bases). Trimming pared 5 bases from V and 0 bases from J, leaving 14 bases between. This CDR3 has 16 residues. Germline values: CDR1 MNHEY, CDR2 SMNVEV (reference sequence). The CDR3 reads CASSLSGVPSNQPQHF. CDR3 nucleotides: TGTGCCAGCAGTCTGTCGGGGGTTCCTAGCAATCAGCCCCAGCATTTT.

CDR3 in amino acids: CASLELAGISGANVLTF. DNA of the CDR3: TGTGCCAGCCTAGAACTAGCGGGGATCTCTGGGGCCAACGTCCTGACTTTC. V usage is TRBV13 and J usage is TRBJ2-6, with 10 bases matching TRBD2. The germline V gene encodes CDR1 PRHDT and CDR2 FYEKMQ (reference sequence). The CDR3 runs to 17 residues. J gave up 0 bases and V 8 bases, and 7 bases lay outside the gene matches.

This clone showed up just a few times. The V call is TRBV5-1, the J call TRBJ1-1, with 9 bases fitting TRBD1. The trim removed 4 bases at V and 0 bases at J, leaving 7 bases unmatched. From germline, CDR1 is SGHRS and CDR2 YFSETQ. The CDR3 is 16 residues long. DNA for the CDR3: TGCGCCAGCAGCATTTCCCGGGACAGGGTGAACACTGAAGCTTTCTTT. It encodes CASSISRDRVNTEAFF.

Turning to this clone: The same CDR3 can be traced to other DNA sequences in this sample. J is TRBJ1-4 and V is TRBV4-1; D is unresolved. The CDR3 runs to 15 residues. Deletions cut 0 bases from V and 0 bases from J, with 5 bases between. CDR1 and CDR2 from the germline V gene are MGHRA and YSYEKL. The CDR3 region has the DNA TGCGCCAGCAGCCAAGACAGGACAACTAATGAAAAACTGTTTTTT. Translating gives CASSQDRTTNEKLFF.